This T cell receptor beta chain stems from a study of T cell responses to AZD1222 COVID-19 vaccine. The study, taken as a whole, reports: Only 5 or 6 individuals given AZD1222 were seropositive at baseline. Possibly, clonal diversity was underestimated; donors were largely white British and included more females. Regions 160-218 and 743-854 dominated among vaccine-associated CD4 TCRs spanning spike. Scientists sampled the repertoires only once the peak T cell response had passed.

Trimming removed 2 bases from V and 2 bases from J, with 14 bases in between. Germline V CDR1 and CDR2: SGHRS, YFSETQ. There are 15 residues in the CDR3. Only in-frame clones appear in the TCRdb table, and some are missing; sequencing was by immunoSEQ multiplex PCR. In the table there are about 84,000 clones, approximately 85% of which are singletons. A few counts support this clone. The antigen is unknown. This receptor was obtained from an adult who received the AZD1222 COVID-19 vaccine. The sequences come from peripheral blood, collected 28 days after the second AZD1222 dose. The rearrangement joins TRBV5-1 to TRBJ2-7; D perhaps matches TRBD2 (5 bases). In DNA form, the CDR3 reads TGCGCCAGCAGCTTTAGCGAAGCAACACCCTACGAGCAGTACTTC. It is translated as CASSFSEATPYEQYF.